This T cell receptor beta chain is drawn from a study of cytomegalovirus exposure and HLA in healthy donors. Overall study context: Among around 200 million T cells, an earlier analysis found 117 million unique TCR beta sequences.

This PCR relied on a set of 60 Vbeta primers and 13 Jbeta primers. Original analysis: The count from a later analysis was some 81 million unique TCR beta chains, 9 million to 12 million of them shared. Method: immunoSEQ multiplex PCR; TCRdb's copy keeps in-frame clones and lacks some. Clonal size and the V and J genes are those of that table, whereas D and trimming came from the DNA. The sample comprises around 150,000 clones, roughly 82% of which are singletons, and around 3.2% rests with the top ten. Donors consisted of healthy bone marrow donors. In regard to this clone: Mismatch with germline at one junction end may stem from a read error.

The CDR3 is 16 residues long. Germline V gives CDR1 SEHNR, CDR2 FQNEAQ (reference sequence). The receptor's source is a male donor in good health and CMV-seronegative. This chain joins TRBV7-9 and TRBJ2-1; weak D call: TRBD2 (5 bases). The sequenced sample was PBMCs. Written as DNA, the CDR3 is TGTTCCAGCAGCTTTTTGGTGACTACCCTGGGCAATGAGCAGTTCTTC. Protein: CSSSFLVTTLGNEQFF.